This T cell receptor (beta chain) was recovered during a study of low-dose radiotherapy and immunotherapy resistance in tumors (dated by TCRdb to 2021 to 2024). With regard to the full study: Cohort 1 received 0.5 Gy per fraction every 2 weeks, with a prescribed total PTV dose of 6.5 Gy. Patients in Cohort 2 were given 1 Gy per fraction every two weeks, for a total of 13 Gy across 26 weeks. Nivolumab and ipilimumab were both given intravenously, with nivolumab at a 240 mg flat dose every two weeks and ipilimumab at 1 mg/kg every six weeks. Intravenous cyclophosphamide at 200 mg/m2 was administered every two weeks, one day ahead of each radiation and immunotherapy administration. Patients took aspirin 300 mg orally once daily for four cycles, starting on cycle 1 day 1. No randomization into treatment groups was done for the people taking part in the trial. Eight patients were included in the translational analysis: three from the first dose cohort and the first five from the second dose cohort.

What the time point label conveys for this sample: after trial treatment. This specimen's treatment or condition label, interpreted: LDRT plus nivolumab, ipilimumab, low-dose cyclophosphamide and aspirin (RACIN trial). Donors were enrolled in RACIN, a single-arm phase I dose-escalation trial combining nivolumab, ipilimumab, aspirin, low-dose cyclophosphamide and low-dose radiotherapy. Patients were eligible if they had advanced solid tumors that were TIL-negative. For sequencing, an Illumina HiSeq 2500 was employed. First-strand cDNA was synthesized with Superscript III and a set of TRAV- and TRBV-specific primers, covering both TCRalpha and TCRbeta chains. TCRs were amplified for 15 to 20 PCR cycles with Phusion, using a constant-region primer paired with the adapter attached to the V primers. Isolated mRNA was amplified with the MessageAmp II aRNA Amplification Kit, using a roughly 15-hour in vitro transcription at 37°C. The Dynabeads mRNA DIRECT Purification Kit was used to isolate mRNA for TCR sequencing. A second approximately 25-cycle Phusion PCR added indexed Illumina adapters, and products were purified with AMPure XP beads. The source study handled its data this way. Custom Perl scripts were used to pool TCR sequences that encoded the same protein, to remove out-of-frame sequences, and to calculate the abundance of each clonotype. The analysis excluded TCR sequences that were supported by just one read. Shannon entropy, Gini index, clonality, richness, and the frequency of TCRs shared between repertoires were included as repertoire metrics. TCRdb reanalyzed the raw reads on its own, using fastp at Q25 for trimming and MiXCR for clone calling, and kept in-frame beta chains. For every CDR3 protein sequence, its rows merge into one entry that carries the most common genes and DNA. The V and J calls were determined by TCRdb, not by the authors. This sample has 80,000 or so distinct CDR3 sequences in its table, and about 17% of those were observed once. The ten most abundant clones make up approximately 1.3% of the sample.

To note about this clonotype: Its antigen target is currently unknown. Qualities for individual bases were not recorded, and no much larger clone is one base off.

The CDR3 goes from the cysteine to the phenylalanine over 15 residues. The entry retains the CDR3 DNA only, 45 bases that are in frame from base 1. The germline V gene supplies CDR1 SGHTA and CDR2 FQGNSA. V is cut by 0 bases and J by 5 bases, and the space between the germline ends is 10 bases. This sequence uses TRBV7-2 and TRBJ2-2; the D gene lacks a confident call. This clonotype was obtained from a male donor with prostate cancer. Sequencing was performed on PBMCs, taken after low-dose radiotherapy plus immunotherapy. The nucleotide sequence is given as TGTGCCAGCAGCTTAGCGGTCACCGGAACCGGGGAGCTGTTTTTT. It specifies CASSLAVTGTGELFF.